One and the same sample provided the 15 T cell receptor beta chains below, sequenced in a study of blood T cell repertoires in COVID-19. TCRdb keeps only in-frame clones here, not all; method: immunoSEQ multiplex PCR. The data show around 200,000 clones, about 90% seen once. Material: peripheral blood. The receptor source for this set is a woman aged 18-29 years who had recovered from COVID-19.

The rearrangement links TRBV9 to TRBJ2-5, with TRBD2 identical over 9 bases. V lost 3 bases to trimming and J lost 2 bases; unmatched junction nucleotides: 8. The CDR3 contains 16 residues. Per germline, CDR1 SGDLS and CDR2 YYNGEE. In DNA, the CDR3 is TGTGCCAGCAGCGCATACAGCGGGAGGCTTCAAGAGACCCAGTACTTC. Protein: CASSAYSGRLQETQYF.

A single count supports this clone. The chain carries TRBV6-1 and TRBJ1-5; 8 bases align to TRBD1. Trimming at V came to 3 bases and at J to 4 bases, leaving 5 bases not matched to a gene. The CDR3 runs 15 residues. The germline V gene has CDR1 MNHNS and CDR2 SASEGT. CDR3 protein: CASSEQGAHNQPQHF. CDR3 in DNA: TGTGCCAGCAGTGAGCAGGGGGCCCATAATCAGCCCCAGCATTTT.

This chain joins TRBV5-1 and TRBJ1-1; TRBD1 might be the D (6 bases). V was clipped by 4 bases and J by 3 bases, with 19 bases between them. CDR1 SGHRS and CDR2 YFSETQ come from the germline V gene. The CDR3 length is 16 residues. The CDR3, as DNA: TGCGCCAGCAGCGTAGAGGCAGGGGAATGGGACACTGAAGCTTTCTTT. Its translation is CASSVEAGEWDTEAFF.

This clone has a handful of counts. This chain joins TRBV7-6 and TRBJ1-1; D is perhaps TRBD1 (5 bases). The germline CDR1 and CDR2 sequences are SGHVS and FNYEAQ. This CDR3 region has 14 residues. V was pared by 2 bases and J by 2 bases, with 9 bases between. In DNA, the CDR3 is TGTGCCAGCAGCTTACAGGGCCCCAACACTGAAGCTTTCTTT. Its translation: CASSLQGPNTEAFF.

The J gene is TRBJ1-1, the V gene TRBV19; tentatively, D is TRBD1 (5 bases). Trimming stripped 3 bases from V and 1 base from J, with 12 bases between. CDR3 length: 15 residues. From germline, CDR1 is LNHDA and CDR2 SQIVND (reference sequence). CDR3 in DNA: TGTGCCAGTAGTATCCGGGGACTCCGGAACACTGAAGCTTTCTTT. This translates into CASSIRGLRNTEAFF.

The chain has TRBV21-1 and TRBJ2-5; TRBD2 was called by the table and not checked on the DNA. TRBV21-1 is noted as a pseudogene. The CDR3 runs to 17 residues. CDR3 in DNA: TGTGCCAGCAGCAAAGCGTGGAGACGGGGGACCCAAGAGACCCAGTACTTC. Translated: CASSKAWRRGTQETQYF.

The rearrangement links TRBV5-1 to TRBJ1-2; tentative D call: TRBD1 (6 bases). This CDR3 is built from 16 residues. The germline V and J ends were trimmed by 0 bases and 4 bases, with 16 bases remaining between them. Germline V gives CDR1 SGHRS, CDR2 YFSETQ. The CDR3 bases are TGCGCCAGCAGCTTGGCCAGGGGAGCAAGTTTCTATGGCTACACCTTC. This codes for CASSLARGASFYGYTF. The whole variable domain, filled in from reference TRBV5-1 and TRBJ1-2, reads KAGVTQTPRYLIKTRGQQVTLSCSPISGHRSVSWYQQTPGQGLQFLFEYFSETQRNKGNFPGRFSGRQFSNSRSEMNVSTLELGDSALYLCASSLARGASFYGYTFGSGTRLTVV.

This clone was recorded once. In DNA form, the CDR3 reads TGTGCCAGCAGCGTAGCCGTCGGCAGGGGCGGTGGCTACACCTTC. It codes for CASSVAVGRGGGYTF. J is TRBJ1-2 and V is TRBV9, with a tentative D call TRBD1 (6 bases). Trimming took 0 bases from V and 7 from J, leaving 16 bases between them. The CDR3 sequence is 15 residues long. The germline gives CDR1 SGDLS, CDR2 YYNGEE.

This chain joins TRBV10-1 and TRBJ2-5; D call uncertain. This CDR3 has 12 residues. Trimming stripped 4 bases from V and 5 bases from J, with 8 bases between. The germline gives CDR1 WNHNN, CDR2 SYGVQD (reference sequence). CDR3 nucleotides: TGCGCCAGCAGTGGCGCGGAGGAGACCCAGTACTTC. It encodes CASSGAEETQYF.

CDR3 nucleotides: TGTGCCAGCAGCCCACGACTGAGTTCCTACGAGCAGTACTTC. Residues: CASSPRLSSYEQYF. This rearrangement joins TRBV5-4 to TRBJ2-7; no firm D call. V was cut by 4 bases and J by 1 base, with 12 bases left in between. Germline V gene lookup returns CDR1 SGHNT and CDR2 YYREEE (reference sequence). The CDR3 is made up of 14 amino acids.

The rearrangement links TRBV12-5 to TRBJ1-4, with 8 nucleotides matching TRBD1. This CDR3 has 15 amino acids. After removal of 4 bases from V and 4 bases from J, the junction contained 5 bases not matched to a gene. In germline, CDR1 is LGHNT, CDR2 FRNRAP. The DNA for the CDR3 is TGTGCTAGTGGTTCCCCGACAGGGGTTAATGAAAAACTGTTTTTT. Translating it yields CASGSPTGVNEKLFF.

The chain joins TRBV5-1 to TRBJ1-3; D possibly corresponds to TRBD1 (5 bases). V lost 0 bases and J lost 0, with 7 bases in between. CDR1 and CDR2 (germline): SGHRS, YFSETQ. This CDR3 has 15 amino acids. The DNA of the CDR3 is TGCGCCAGCAGCTTGGGACAGAGCTCTGGAAACACCATATATTTT. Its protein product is CASSLGQSSGNTIYF.

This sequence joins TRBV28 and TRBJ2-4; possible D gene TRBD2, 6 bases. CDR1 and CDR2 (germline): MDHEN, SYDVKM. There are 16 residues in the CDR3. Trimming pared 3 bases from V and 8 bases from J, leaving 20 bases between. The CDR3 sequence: CASSFPGSGDPDIQYF. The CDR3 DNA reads TGTGCCAGCAGTTTTCCCGGGAGTGGGGATCCGGACATTCAGTACTTC.

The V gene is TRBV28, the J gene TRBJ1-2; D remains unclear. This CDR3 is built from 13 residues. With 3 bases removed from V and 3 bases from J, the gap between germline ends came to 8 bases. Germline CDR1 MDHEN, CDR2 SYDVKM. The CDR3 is CASSFGGYYGYTF. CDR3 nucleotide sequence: TGTGCCAGCAGTTTCGGCGGCTACTATGGCTACACCTTC.

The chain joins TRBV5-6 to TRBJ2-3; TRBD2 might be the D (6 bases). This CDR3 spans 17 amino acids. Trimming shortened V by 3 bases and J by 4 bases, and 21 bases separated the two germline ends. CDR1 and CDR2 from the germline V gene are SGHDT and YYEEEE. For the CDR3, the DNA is TGTGCCAGCAGCTGGCCACCGGGACTTCAACTAGCAGATACGCAGTATTTT. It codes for CASSWPPGLQLADTQYF.